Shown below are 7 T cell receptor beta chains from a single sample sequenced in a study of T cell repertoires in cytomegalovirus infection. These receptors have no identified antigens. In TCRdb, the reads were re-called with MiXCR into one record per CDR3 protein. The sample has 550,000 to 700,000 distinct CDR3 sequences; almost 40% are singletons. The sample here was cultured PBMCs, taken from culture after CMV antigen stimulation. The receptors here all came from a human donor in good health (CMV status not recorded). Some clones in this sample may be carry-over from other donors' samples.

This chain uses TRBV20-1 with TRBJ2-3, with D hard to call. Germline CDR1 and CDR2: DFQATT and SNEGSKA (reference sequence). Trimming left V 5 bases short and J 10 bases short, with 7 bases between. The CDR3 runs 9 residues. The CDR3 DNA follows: TGCAGTGCTTCGGTTCCGCAGTATTTT. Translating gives CSASVPQYF.

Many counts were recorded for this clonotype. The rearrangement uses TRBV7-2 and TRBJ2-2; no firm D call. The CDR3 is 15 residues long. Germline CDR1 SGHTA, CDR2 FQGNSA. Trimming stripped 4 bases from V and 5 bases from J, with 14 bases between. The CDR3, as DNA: TGTGCCAGCAGCTCCGGTACCTTCGGGACCGGGGAGCTGTTTTTT. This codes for CASSSGTFGTGELFF. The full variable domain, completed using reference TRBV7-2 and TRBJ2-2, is GAGVSQSPSNKVTEKGKDVELRCDPISGHTALYWYRQSLGQGLEFLIYFQGNSAPDKSGLPSDRFSAERTGGSVSTLTIQRTQQEDSAVYLCASSSGTFGTGELFFGEGSRLTVL.

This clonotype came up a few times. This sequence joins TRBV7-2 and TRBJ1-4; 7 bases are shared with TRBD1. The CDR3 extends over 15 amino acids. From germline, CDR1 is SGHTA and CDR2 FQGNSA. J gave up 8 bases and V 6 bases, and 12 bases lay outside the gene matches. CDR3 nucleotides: TGTGCCAGCAGTCCGAAGTGGGACAGCGACGAAAAACTGTTTTTT. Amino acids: CASSPKWDSDEKLFF. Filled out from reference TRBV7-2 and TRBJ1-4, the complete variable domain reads GAGVSQSPSNKVTEKGKDVELRCDPISGHTALYWYRQSLGQGLEFLIYFQGNSAPDKSGLPSDRFSAERTGGSVSTLTIQRTQQEDSAVYLCASSPKWDSDEKLFFGSGTQLSVL.

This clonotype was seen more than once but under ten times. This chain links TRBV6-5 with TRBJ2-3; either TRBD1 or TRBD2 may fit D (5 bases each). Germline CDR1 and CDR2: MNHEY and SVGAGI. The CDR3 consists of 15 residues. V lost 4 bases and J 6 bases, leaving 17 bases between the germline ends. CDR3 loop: CASSSPDEGLDTQYF. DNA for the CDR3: TGTGCCAGCAGTTCTCCCGACGAGGGGCTGGATACGCAGTATTTT.

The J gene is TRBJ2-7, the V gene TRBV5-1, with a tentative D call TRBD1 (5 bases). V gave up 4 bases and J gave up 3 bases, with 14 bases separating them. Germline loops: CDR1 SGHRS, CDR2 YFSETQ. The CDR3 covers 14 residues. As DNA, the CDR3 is TGCGCCAGCAGCGTCCGGCTTCAGGGCTACGAGCAGTACTTC. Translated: CASSVRLQGYEQYF.

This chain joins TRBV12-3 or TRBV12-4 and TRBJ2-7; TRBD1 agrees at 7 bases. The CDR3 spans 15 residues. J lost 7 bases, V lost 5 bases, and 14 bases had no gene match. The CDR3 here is CASSVIGGPSEEQYF. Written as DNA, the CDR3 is TGTGCCAGCAGTGTCATAGGGGGCCCGTCCGAGGAGCAGTACTTC.

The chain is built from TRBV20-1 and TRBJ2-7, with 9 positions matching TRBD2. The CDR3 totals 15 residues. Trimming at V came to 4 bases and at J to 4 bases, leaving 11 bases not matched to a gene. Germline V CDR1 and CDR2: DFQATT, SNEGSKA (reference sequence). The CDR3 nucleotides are TGCAGTGCTATCCTAGGCGGGGGGGCCGCATACGAGCAGTACTTC. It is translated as CSAILGGGAAYEQYF.